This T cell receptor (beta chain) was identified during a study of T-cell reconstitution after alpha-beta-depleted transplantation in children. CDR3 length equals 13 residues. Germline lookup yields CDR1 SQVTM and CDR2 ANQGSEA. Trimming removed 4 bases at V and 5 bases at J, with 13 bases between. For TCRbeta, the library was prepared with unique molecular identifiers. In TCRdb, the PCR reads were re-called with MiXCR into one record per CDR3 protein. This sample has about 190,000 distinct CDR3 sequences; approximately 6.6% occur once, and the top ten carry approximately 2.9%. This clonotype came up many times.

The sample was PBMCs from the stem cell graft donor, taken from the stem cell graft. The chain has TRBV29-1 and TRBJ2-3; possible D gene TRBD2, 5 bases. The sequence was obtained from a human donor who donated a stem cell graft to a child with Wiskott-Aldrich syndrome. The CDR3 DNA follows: TGCAGCGTTGGGCCGGGGAAGAGAGATACGCAGTATTTT. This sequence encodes CSVGPGKRDTQYF.